The 19 T cell receptor beta chains given below trace back to one sample, sequenced in a study of blood T cells in healthy people across ages. Primers used in a second PCR of about 6 to 11 cycles were a sample-barcoded 5' primer and a J-beta primer mix. One entry per CDR3 protein results from TCRdb running MiXCR on the 5' RACE reads. This sample carries hundreds of thousands of distinct CDR3 sequences, 35% to 50% of them seen once, and the ten largest clones take about a sixth. The sample was blood. Source of these receptors: a man older than 75 in good health.

V usage is TRBV5-1 and J usage is TRBJ2-1; 8 positions agree with TRBD1. The CDR3 consists of 16 residues. The germline gives CDR1 SGHRS, CDR2 YFSETQ. The trim removed 0 bases at V and 4 bases at J, leaving 6 bases unmatched. CDR3 in DNA: TGCGCCAGCAGCTTGGATCAGGGGGCGGTATACAATGAGCAGTTCTTC. As protein: CASSLDQGAVYNEQFF.

This sequence joins TRBV29-1 and TRBJ1-4; no reliable D call. The CDR3 spans 13 residues. Deletions cut 1 base from V and 8 bases from J, with 11 bases between. Germline V CDR1 and CDR2: SQVTM, ANQGSEA. Written as DNA, the CDR3 is TGCAGCGTTGAAGGGCTAGGGAGGGAAAAACTGTTTTTT. This sequence encodes CSVEGLGREKLFF.

A note on this clonotype: Being one base from a much bigger clone, this may be a read error. The chain carries TRBV5-1 and TRBJ2-5, with TRBD2 identical over 9 bases. The V gene end was trimmed by 5 bases and the J gene end by 11 bases; junction bases not matched to a gene: 19. The CDR3 is 16 residues long. Germline V lookup: CDR1 SGHRS, CDR2 YFSETQ. The chain's CDR3 is CASRGLAGSVADEQYF. The DNA of the CDR3 is TGCGCCAGCAGAGGTCTAGCGGGATCAGTTGCCGATGAGCAGTACTTC.

This clonotype was observed a few times. The V gene is TRBV12-3 or TRBV12-4, the J gene TRBJ2-2; D unresolved. Deletions cut 2 bases from V and 0 bases from J, with 10 bases between. CDR3 size: 16 residues. This CDR3 reads CASSLFAKSNTGELFF. DNA of the CDR3: TGTGCCAGCAGTTTATTCGCCAAATCGAACACCGGGGAGCTGTTTTTT.

A word on this clonotype: One end of the junction varies from germline; a read error may be responsible. In DNA form, the CDR3 reads TGCGCCAGCAGTTTGGTGGAGCTAGAGACCCAGTACTTC. Translating it yields CASSLVELETQYF. This sequence joins TRBV5-1 and TRBJ2-5; no firm D call. The germline V gene encodes CDR1 SGHRS and CDR2 YFSETQ. The CDR3 runs 13 residues.

The chain links TRBV13 to TRBJ1-6; unclear D gene. Trimming left V 4 bases short and J 8 bases short, with 21 bases between. CDR3 length: 17 residues. CDR1 is PRHDT, CDR2 FYEKMQ, per germline (reference sequence). CDR3 nucleotide sequence: TGTGCCAGCAGCTCCACCCACCGGGCATTAACTGATTCACCCCTCCACTTT. Translation gives CASSSTHRALTDSPLHF.

Ten or more counts support this clonotype. A single base separates this from a much larger clone, so it may be a read error. The chain couples TRBV4-3 to TRBJ2-5, with TRBD2 identical over 9 bases. The V gene end was trimmed by 1 base and the J gene end by 11 bases; junction bases not matched to a gene: 11. From germline, CDR1 is LGHNA and CDR2 YSLEER. This CDR3 spans 15 amino acids. This CDR3 is CASSQGWTSDNEQYF. Written as DNA, the CDR3 is TGCGCCAGCAGCCAAGGGTGGACTAGCGACAATGAGCAGTACTTC.

This clonotype was counted between two and nine times. The chain combines TRBV6-1 with TRBJ2-3, with D perhaps being TRBD1 or TRBD2 (5 bases each). The CDR3 loop spans 13 amino acids. V shed 7 bases and J shed 5 bases, with 13 bases lying between them. CDR1 MNHNS and CDR2 SASEGT come from the germline V gene. In nucleotides, the CDR3 is TGTGCCAGCATGGGGGTTCAGGAAGATACGCAGTATTTT. It specifies CASMGVQEDTQYF.

V usage is TRBV4-1 and J usage is TRBJ2-5; no clear D. The end of the DNA aligns better with TRBJ2-7, so the J call may be wrong. This CDR3 has 14 amino acids. The germline V gene encodes CDR1 MGHRA and CDR2 YSYEKL. The DNA for the CDR3 is TGCGCCAGCAGCCAAGAGCGGTTCTCCTACGAGCAGTACTTC. As protein: CASSQERFSYEQYF.

This clonotype has just one count. The rearrangement joins TRBV6-1 to TRBJ2-2; D is unresolved. V was shortened by 7 bases and J by 6 bases, with 15 bases between the two germline ends. This CDR3 is built from 14 residues. From germline, CDR1 is MNHNS and CDR2 SASEGT. Here the CDR3 DNA reads TGTGCCAGCATCGGCAACTTAAATGCCGGGGAGCTGTTTTTT. Its protein is CASIGNLNAGELFF.

The chain carries TRBV11-1 and TRBJ1-3; 7 nucleotides align to TRBD1. The CDR3 loop spans 15 amino acids. Trimming removed 5 bases from V and 0 bases from J; junction bases left unmatched: 4. The V gene's germline CDR1 is SGHAT and CDR2 FQDESV (reference sequence). The CDR3 DNA reads as TGTGCCAGCAGCCGCGACAGGGCCTCTGGAAACACCATATATTTT. It encodes CASSRDRASGNTIYF.

The chain is built from TRBV9 and TRBJ1-2; no reliable D call. This CDR3 region has 14 residues. Deletions cut 0 bases from V and 6 bases from J, with 12 bases between. Germline V gives CDR1 SGDLS, CDR2 YYNGEE. CDR3 protein: CASSVGRAGDGYTF. DNA for the CDR3: TGTGCCAGCAGCGTAGGTCGCGCTGGAGATGGCTACACCTTC.

There are a few counts of this clonotype. The chain links TRBV6-2 or TRBV6-3 to TRBJ1-5; 7 nucleotides match TRBD1. In germline, CDR1 is MNHEY, CDR2 SVGEGT. This CDR3 is 15 amino acids long. V trimming: 5 bases; J trimming: 7 bases; junction bases outside the gene matches: 11. CDR3 in DNA: TGTGCCAGCAGTCACCTTACAGGGGCGGGCCAGCCCCAGCATTTT. It encodes CASSHLTGAGQPQHF.

The chain carries TRBV5-1 and TRBJ2-7; D perhaps matches TRBD2 (5 bases). The V end was cut by 3 bases, the J end by 0 bases, with 13 bases between. Germline CDR1 and CDR2: SGHRS and YFSETQ. The CDR3 spans 15 residues. CDR3 coding DNA: TGCGCCAGCAGCTCGGGGAACTATCCCTCCTACGAGCAGTACTTC. This codes for CASSSGNYPSYEQYF. The entire variable domain, with the rest obtained from reference TRBV5-1 and TRBJ2-7, is as follows: KAGVTQTPRYLIKTRGQQVTLSCSPISGHRSVSWYQQTPGQGLQFLFEYFSETQRNKGNFPGRFSGRQFSNSRSEMNVSTLELGDSALYLCASSSGNYPSYEQYFGPGTRLTVT.

This clonotype was detected once. CDR3 sequence: CASSQTSERAGELFF. In nucleotides, the CDR3 is TGCGCCAGCAGCCAAACTAGCGAGAGGGCCGGGGAGCTGTTTTTT. This chain connects TRBV5-1 to TRBJ2-2, with TRBD2 identical over 7 bases. Germline CDR1 SGHRS, CDR2 YFSETQ. The CDR3 spans 15 residues. The V and J ends lost 4 bases and 6 bases, in that order; junction bases with no gene match: 9.

Many counts were recorded for this clonotype. V gene TRBV7-2 combines with J gene TRBJ2-1; D might be TRBD2 (5 bases). Deletions cut 4 bases from V and 1 base from J, with 17 bases between. CDR1 SGHTA and CDR2 FQGNSA come from the germline V gene. This CDR3 is built from 17 residues. The CDR3 nucleotides read TGTGCCAGCAGCTCGAGAGAGGTAGCGCTTTCCTACAATGAGCAGTTCTTC. This sequence encodes CASSSREVALSYNEQFF.

V usage is TRBV29-1 and J usage is TRBJ2-1; D unresolved. The germline V gene has CDR1 SQVTM and CDR2 ANQGSEA. The CDR3 is made up of 12 amino acids. V shed 7 bases and J shed 2 bases, with 9 bases lying between them. The CDR3 sequence: CSARPPYNEQFF. Here the CDR3 DNA reads TGCAGCGCACGTCCTCCCTACAATGAGCAGTTCTTC.

This sequence joins TRBV7-2 and TRBJ2-1; 11 nucleotides line up with TRBD2. Germline loops: CDR1 SGHTA, CDR2 FQGNSA. Trimming removed 3 bases from V and 4 bases from J; junction bases left unmatched: 8. This CDR3 comprises 17 residues. CDR3: CASSFTSGRMVYNEQFF. In nucleotides, the CDR3 is TGTGCCAGCAGCTTTACTAGCGGGAGAATGGTATACAATGAGCAGTTCTTC.

This clonotype was found a few times. The V and J genes are TRBV7-9 and TRBJ2-1; D gene ambiguous. The germline gives CDR1 SEHNR, CDR2 FQNEAQ (reference sequence). V lost 5 bases, J lost 2 bases, and 10 bases lay in between. The CDR3 spans 14 residues. The CDR3 nucleotides are TGTGCCAGCAGCCCTATTAGCCCCTACAATGAGCAGTTCTTC. Its protein is CASSPISPYNEQFF.